This T cell receptor (beta chain) stems from a study of cytomegalovirus exposure and HLA in healthy donors. Researchers ran the PCR with 60 Vbeta and 13 Jbeta primers. Measured with immunoSEQ multiplex PCR; TCRdb has only the in-frame clones, and not every one. The table lists 220,000 or so clones, 65% to 85% of them singletons. The germline gives CDR1 SGHTA, CDR2 FQGTGA. Germline trimming cut 3 bases from V and 1 base from J; bases unmatched to any gene: 9. There are 17 residues in the CDR3. This clonotype originated in a man aged 50-60 years in good health and CMV-seronegative. The sequenced material came from PBMCs. The chain carries TRBV7-3 and TRBJ2-4; 7 nucleotides match TRBD2. CDR3 DNA: TGTGCCAGCAGCTTGGGCGGGGGAGGAGCTGCCAAAAACATTCAGTACTTC. The encoded protein is CASSLGGGGAAKNIQYF.